The 32 T cell receptor beta chains listed next were all sequenced from one sample in a study of CD8 T cells in ankylosing spondylitis. MiXCR, run by TCRdb on the 5' RACE reads, gives a single entry per CDR3 protein. Among about 400,000 distinct CDR3 sequences listed, more than 20% were seen once. Sequenced: blood, either unsorted or a sorted T cell fraction (not recorded which). All receptors come from a male donor with ankylosing spondylitis or in good health (not recorded which).

This clonotype was observed a few times. The chain employs TRBV29-1 and TRBJ2-3; 9 nucleotides line up with TRBD2. Germline CDR1 SQVTM, CDR2 ANQGSEA. The CDR3 is made up of 16 amino acids. After removal of 7 bases from V and 4 bases from J, the junction contained 15 bases not matched to a gene. CDR3 residues: CSASASGDHGADTQYF. The CDR3, as DNA: TGCAGCGCGTCGGCTAGCGGGGACCATGGGGCAGATACGCAGTATTTT.

The chain carries TRBV4-1 and TRBJ2-7; D is unresolved. Germline loops: CDR1 MGHRA, CDR2 YSYEKL. Trimming removed 2 bases from V and 1 base from J, with 12 bases in between. The CDR3 sequence is 15 residues long. DNA of the CDR3: TGCGCCAGCAGCCAACTTGAAGCCCCTTCCTACGAGCAGTACTTC. Residues: CASSQLEAPSYEQYF.

This clonotype turned up a few times. The chain is built from TRBV12-3 or TRBV12-4 and TRBJ2-5; TRBD2 agrees at 14 bases. The CDR3 sequence is 15 residues long. Unmatched junction bases numbered 10, after V lost 7 bases and J lost 9 bases. CDR3 loop: CASTLGTSGGQAQYF. The DNA for the CDR3 is TGTGCCAGCACCCTCGGGACTAGCGGGGGCCAGGCCCAGTACTTC.

The rearrangement joins TRBV29-1 to TRBJ2-4; TRBD2 aligns across 12 bases. The CDR3 runs to 15 residues. Germline V lookup: CDR1 SQVTM, CDR2 ANQGSEA. J lost 7 bases, V lost 4 bases, and 8 bases had no gene match. This CDR3 is CSVAASGGAWNIQYF. The CDR3 nucleotides are TGCAGCGTTGCGGCTAGCGGGGGGGCCTGGAACATTCAGTACTTC. Variable domain in full (rest from reference TRBV29-1 and TRBJ2-4): SAVISQKPSRDICQRGTSLTIQCQVDSQVTMMFWYRQQPGQSLTLIATANQGSEATYESGFVIDKFPISRPNLTFSTLTVSNMSPEDSSIYLCSVAASGGAWNIQYFGAGTRLSVL.

This clonotype was seen repeatedly, ten times or more. The chain uses TRBV12-3 or TRBV12-4 and TRBJ2-7, with TRBD1 matching over 9 bases. V shed 6 bases, J shed 0 bases, and the junction held 6 bases outside the gene matches. There are 15 residues in the CDR3. The CDR3 DNA is TGTGCCAGCAGCATGACAGGGGGAAGCTCCTACGAGCAGTACTTC. Its translation: CASSMTGGSSYEQYF.

This chain links TRBV20-1 with TRBJ1-5; 9 bases are shared with TRBD1. CDR3 length: 15 residues. From germline, CDR1 is DFQATT and CDR2 SNEGSKA (reference sequence). The junction had 6 bases not matched to a gene; V was cut back by 0 bases and J by 6 bases. Written as DNA, the CDR3 is TGCAGTGCTAGAGATCGGGACAGGGTCGGTCAGCCCCAGCATTTT. Its protein product is CSARDRDRVGQPQHF.

This clonotype was seen more than once but under ten times. The CDR3 coding sequence is TGCGCCAGCAGCCAAGGCCGGGACGGGTACAATGAGCAGTTCTTC. Amino acids: CASSQGRDGYNEQFF. The V call is TRBV4-1, the J call TRBJ2-1; D assignment may be TRBD1 or TRBD2 (5 bases each). V was cut by 1 base and J by 4 bases, with 11 bases left in between. CDR1 and CDR2 (germline): MGHRA, YSYEKL. The CDR3 totals 15 residues.

This chain joins TRBV12-3 or TRBV12-4 and TRBJ2-1; TRBD2 might be the D (5 bases). The CDR3 consists of 15 residues. Trimming stripped 6 bases from V and 7 bases from J, with 19 bases between. CDR3 nucleotides: TGTGCCAGCAGGCTCCACGATCGGGGTACTAATGAGCAGTTCTTC. Amino acids: CASRLHDRGTNEQFF.

J is TRBJ2-1 and V is TRBV4-2; 10 bases line up with TRBD2. This CDR3 is 16 amino acids long. Trimming took 0 bases from V and 10 from J; bases not matched to a gene: 9. Germline V lookup: CDR1 LGHNA, CDR2 YNFKEQ. In nucleotides, the CDR3 is TGTGCCAGCAGCCAAGATTGGCTAGCGGGGGCCAAAGAGCAGTTCTTC. Its protein is CASSQDWLAGAKEQFF.

This clonotype showed up just a few times. The V and J genes are TRBV7-3 and TRBJ2-1; 7 positions match TRBD1. Germline lookup yields CDR1 SGHTA and CDR2 FQGTGA. This CDR3 contains 16 residues. Unmatched junction bases numbered 7, after V lost 1 base and J lost 4 bases. In nucleotides, the CDR3 is TGTGCCAGCAGCTTAAGAGCGACAGGGACATACAATGAGCAGTTCTTC. Translated: CASSLRATGTYNEQFF.

This clonotype was counted only a few times. The junction shows a germline mismatch at one end, possibly a read error. This rearrangement joins TRBV7-7 to TRBJ2-7; D possibly matches TRBD1 or TRBD2 (5 bases each). CDR3 length: 13 amino acids. CDR1 and CDR2 (germline): SSHAT, FNYEAQ (reference sequence). CDR3 sequence reads: CASSARDGDEQYF. The DNA of the CDR3 is TGTGCTAGCAGCGCCCGGGACGGAGATGAGCAGTACTTC.

This clonotype has a handful of counts. The chain combines TRBV20-1 with TRBJ2-5; D may be TRBD2 (5 bases). CDR1 is DFQATT, CDR2 SNEGSKA, per germline (reference sequence). V was shortened by 0 bases and J by 6 bases, with 11 bases between the two germline ends. The CDR3 has 13 residues. This CDR3 reads CSARDLGEQTQYF. The CDR3 region has the DNA TGCAGTGCTAGAGATCTCGGGGAACAGACCCAGTACTTC.

This clonotype was counted a few times. The chain recombines TRBV7-9 with TRBJ2-7; 9 nucleotides align to TRBD1. From germline, CDR1 is SEHNR and CDR2 FQNEAQ (reference sequence). The length of the CDR3 is 16 residues. Trimming cost V 2 bases and J 3 bases; bases outside gene matches: 8. CDR3 in amino acids: CASSLSWTGDFYEQYF. The CDR3, as DNA: TGTGCCAGCAGCTTAAGCTGGACAGGGGATTTCTACGAGCAGTACTTC.

This clonotype came up a few times. The chain is built from TRBV7-9 and TRBJ2-7; no clear D. CDR3 size: 16 residues. The germline V and J ends were trimmed by 4 bases and 0 bases, with 16 bases remaining between them. Per the germline V gene, CDR1 is SEHNR and CDR2 is FQNEAQ (reference sequence). This chain's CDR3 is CASSSVSVMDSYEQYF. As DNA, the CDR3 is TGTGCCAGCAGCTCGGTCAGTGTCATGGACTCCTACGAGCAGTACTTC.

Only a few counts were recorded for this clonotype. This chain connects TRBV27 to TRBJ2-7; no clear D. CDR1 is MNHEY and CDR2 is SMNVEV in the germline V gene (reference sequence). The CDR3 is 14 amino acids. The V and J ends lost 8 bases and 0 bases respectively, with 14 bases between them. In DNA form, the CDR3 reads TGTGCCAGCTCCCGTACAGTAAACTCCTACGAGCAGTACTTC. Its translation is CASSRTVNSYEQYF.

The rearrangement joins TRBV6-2 or TRBV6-3 to TRBJ2-5; D remains ambiguous. V was cut by 4 bases and J by 1 base, with 19 bases left in between. The CDR3 consists of 17 residues. Germline V lookup: CDR1 MNHEY, CDR2 SVGEGT. In DNA form, the CDR3 reads TGTGCCAGCAGTTCGGGCAACAGCCCCCTTCCCCAAGAGACCCAGTACTTC. Protein product: CASSSGNSPLPQETQYF.

The table lists this clonotype with a few counts. CDR3 nucleotides: TGTGCCAGTACCCACCGGCGGGAGGGGAGGGCTAAAAACATTCAGTACTTC. Translation gives CASTHRREGRAKNIQYF. V is TRBV19 and J is TRBJ2-4, with 9 bases lining up with TRBD2. CDR1 and CDR2 from the germline V gene are LNHDA and SQIVND (reference sequence). The length of the CDR3 is 17 residues. V lost 7 bases to trimming and J lost 4 bases; unmatched junction nucleotides: 14.

This chain links TRBV3-1 with TRBJ2-1; TRBD1 matches at 9 bases. V was pared by 3 bases and J by 4 bases, with 7 bases of the junction left unmatched. Germline loops: CDR1 LGHDT, CDR2 YNNKEL (reference sequence). The CDR3 spans 16 residues. CDR3 sequence reads: CASSQDRGSWYNEQFF. The CDR3 DNA is TGTGCCAGCAGCCAGGACAGGGGTAGTTGGTACAATGAGCAGTTCTTC.

The chain is built from TRBV23-1 and TRBJ2-5, with TRBD1 matching over 8 bases. TRBV23-1 is an ORF, with its function uncertain. There are 14 residues in the CDR3. Trimming cost V 2 bases and J 5 bases; bases outside gene matches: 4. DNA for the CDR3: TGCGCCAGCAGTCAAACGGCAGGGGGCGAGACCCAGTACTTC. Protein sequence: CASSQTAGGETQYF.

The gene calls are TRBV7-6 and TRBJ2-3; TRBD2 matches 8 bases. The CDR3 contains 17 residues. The V gene's germline CDR1 is SGHVS and CDR2 FNYEAQ. J lost 2 bases, V lost 5 bases, and 12 bases had no gene match. CDR3 in DNA: TGTGCCAGCAGCAACCCCGGACTAGCCAAATCCACAGATACGCAGTATTTT. This sequence encodes CASSNPGLAKSTDTQYF.

This clonotype was detected only a few times. J is TRBJ2-3 and V is TRBV10-3; 7 nucleotides match TRBD2. J was trimmed by 2 bases and V by 11 bases; bases with no gene match: 22. The CDR3 is 18 residues long. In germline, CDR1 is ENHRY, CDR2 SYGVKD. Here the CDR3 DNA reads TGTGCCGTTGGCCCTTCACTCCGCGGGACTACCTCCACAGATACGCAGTATTTT. It yields the protein CAVGPSLRGTTSTDTQYF.

The rearrangement joins TRBV4-1 to TRBJ2-1, with a possible D match to TRBD2 (7 bases). CDR3 length: 13 amino acids. V was shortened by 4 bases and J by 8 bases, with 12 bases between the two germline ends. Germline lookup yields CDR1 MGHRA and CDR2 YSYEKL. CDR3 in amino acids: CASSPVGGHEQFF. The CDR3 coding sequence is TGCGCCAGCAGCCCCGTGGGGGGGCATGAGCAGTTCTTC.

V usage is TRBV10-1 and J usage is TRBJ2-1; TRBD1 agrees at 11 bases. CDR1 WNHNN and CDR2 SYGVQD come from the germline V gene (reference sequence). The CDR3 has 15 residues. Unmatched junction bases numbered 3, after V lost 0 bases and J lost 8 bases. The CDR3 DNA is TGCGCCAGCAGTGAGTCAGGACAGGGGGCCCATGAGCAGTTCTTC. Its translation: CASSESGQGAHEQFF.

In its sample, this clonotype was seen a few times. The J gene is TRBJ1-4, the V gene TRBV21-1. TRBV21-1 constitutes a pseudogene. This CDR3 spans 17 amino acids. CDR3 region: CASNPPPDGATNEKLFF. The CDR3 nucleotides read TGTGCCAGCAACCCACCTCCAGACGGCGCAACTAATGAAAAACTGTTTTTT.

The chain links TRBV6-1 to TRBJ2-2; D is possibly TRBD1 (6 bases). The CDR3 is 14 residues long. Between the trimmed V and J ends, which lost 8 bases and 2 bases, there was a span of 12 bases. The V gene's germline CDR1 is MNHNS and CDR2 SASEGT. CDR3 amino acids: CASRTGTNTGELFF. As DNA, the CDR3 is TGTGCCAGCCGAACAGGGACCAACACCGGGGAGCTGTTTTTT.

This clonotype was counted ten times or more. This sequence joins TRBV20-1 and TRBJ2-7; 8 bases are shared with TRBD2. Trimming cost V 3 bases and J 3 bases; bases outside gene matches: 10. The CDR3 has 15 residues. In germline, CDR1 is DFQATT, CDR2 SNEGSKA (reference sequence). As DNA, the CDR3 is TGCAGTGCTAGGCCCCGAGTAGCGGGGAGCTACGAGCAGTACTTC. Protein: CSARPRVAGSYEQYF.

This chain uses TRBV27 with TRBJ2-7; maybe TRBD2 (6 bases). From germline, CDR1 is MNHEY and CDR2 SMNVEV (reference sequence). Deletions cut 0 bases from V and 3 bases from J, with 12 bases between. This CDR3 has 15 amino acids. As DNA, the CDR3 is TGTGCCAGCAGTTTATCGGGGACTGGGGACTACGAGCAGTACTTC. This gives the protein CASSLSGTGDYEQYF.

V gene TRBV6-5 combines with J gene TRBJ2-2; possible D gene TRBD2, 5 bases. CDR1 and CDR2 from the germline V gene are MNHEY and SVGAGI. The V and J ends lost 1 base and 0 bases respectively, with 9 bases between them. This CDR3 has 16 residues. CDR3 protein: CASSYFGETNTGELFF. The CDR3 coding sequence is TGTGCCAGCAGTTACTTTGGGGAGACGAACACCGGGGAGCTGTTTTTT.

As DNA, the CDR3 is TGTGCCAGCAGTTTGTTGGGGGCTGAAGCTTTCTTT. It translates to CASSLLGAEAFF. The rearrangement links TRBV12-3 or TRBV12-4 to TRBJ1-1, with a tentative D call TRBD1 (5 bases). The CDR3 has 12 amino acids. The V end lost 3 bases, the J end lost 6 bases, and 8 bases lay between the germline ends.

This clonotype was counted a few times. This rearrangement joins TRBV7-8 to TRBJ2-5; 12 bases line up with TRBD2. The CDR3 is made up of 15 amino acids. The trim removed 8 bases at V and 5 bases at J, leaving 9 bases unmatched. Germline V gene sequence: CDR1 SGHVS, CDR2 FQNEAQ. CDR3 sequence: CASGRLAGEVETQYF. The CDR3 DNA reads TGTGCCAGCGGCAGACTAGCGGGGGAGGTGGAGACCCAGTACTTC.

The CDR3 is CASSHYLAGLPPDGELFF. The CDR3 DNA reads as TGCGCCAGCAGCCATTATCTAGCGGGGCTCCCTCCGGACGGGGAGCTGTTTTTT. The chain employs TRBV4-1 and TRBJ2-2; 9 bases agree with TRBD2. This CDR3 comprises 18 residues. Germline CDR1 and CDR2: MGHRA and YSYEKL. V was pared by 3 bases and J by 7 bases, with 15 bases of the junction left unmatched.

This clonotype was seen a few times. V and J are TRBV9 and TRBJ2-1, with TRBD2 matching 8 bases. CDR1 SGDLS and CDR2 YYNGEE come from the germline V gene. The CDR3 is 16 residues long. The J segment lost 3 bases and the V segment lost 1 base, leaving 6 bases of the junction unmatched. The CDR3 here is CASSVRSAGDYNEQFF. The DNA of the CDR3 is TGTGCCAGCAGCGTAAGGTCAGCGGGGGACTACAATGAGCAGTTCTTC.